The T cell receptor (beta chain) under discussion was sequenced for a study of blood T cell repertoires in COVID-19 (dated by TCRdb to the early 2020s). The study in broad terms: The collaborator samples originated in the United States, Italy and Spain and spanned the acute and convalescent phases of COVID-19. Subjects who had been exposed to COVID-19, were actively infected with it, or had recovered from it provided the deeply sampled blood TCRbeta repertoires that made up the dataset. Samples came from the ongoing ImmuneRACE study (first 160 participants) plus 1,254 subjects from 6 global collaborators. The repertoires were released in a freely available public database intended as a resource for research on the immune response to SARS-CoV-2. A de-identified subject ID, COVID-19 status, age in years and sex were almost always included in the sample metadata. The material from the prospective study consisted of cDNA or gDNA derived from T cells, B-cell-depleted T cells, or PBMCs. Where HLA class I and class II types were available, the types were taken from metadata supplied by the sample provider, not from assay-based typing. Overall results and qualifications from the work: The quantity of clinical and demographic metadata differed by source and by participant and was supplied without curation.

TCRbeta CDR3 regions were amplified from genomic DNA by means of the immunoSEQ Assay, a bias-controlled multiplex PCR. In the authors' own workflow: Nucleated cell counts per sample were estimated from amplification of reference gene primers within the assay. To quantify the absolute abundance of each unique TCRbeta CDR3 rearrangement, sequence reads were collapsed and filtered. For each sample, productive Simpson clonality was calculated by taking the square root of Simpson's diversity index across productive rearrangements. Not all clones reach the TCRdb copy of this immuneACCESS table, which keeps in-frame sequences only. Checked studies attribute under half of the gap to unresolved V genes and leave the rest unexplained. The DNA was the basis for D and trimming; V, J and clone size are from that table. In all, the sample holds 200,000 to 250,000 clones, and 83% of those were seen once. The ten biggest clones cover roughly 1.3% of the sample.

For this clone: Its antigen is unknown. No per-base quality is available; no much larger clone lies one base away.

At one collaborating source in Seattle, patients were enrolled during active infection and were followed longitudinally through the course of disease. Each collaborating institution followed its own protocols to collect whole blood in K2EDTA tubes. For TCRbeta analysis, collaborator samples were shipped as frozen whole blood, as isolated PBMCs, or as DNA extracted from either sample type. There are 16 amino acids in the CDR3, from cysteine to phenylalanine inclusive. Just the 48-base CDR3 DNA is kept, in frame starting at base 1. The germline V gene supplies CDR1 MNHEY and CDR2 SVGAGI. V is trimmed back by 0 bases and J by 5 bases, and the junction contains 8 bases that no gene match accounts for.

The sequenced material came from peripheral blood. The sequence is built from TRBV6-5 and TRBJ1-1, with TRBD1 identical over 8 junction bases. The sequence was collected from a woman in her twenties or thirties with COVID-19, enrolled during active disease. The CDR3 amino acid sequence is: CASSYSRTGRGTEAFF. The DNA sequence follows: TGTGCCAGCAGTTACTCCCGGACAGGGCGGGGGACTGAAGCTTTCTTT.